This T cell receptor (beta chain) was sequenced during a study of OX40 agonist ivuxolimab in advanced cancers. On the study more broadly: Enrollees could have had prior anti-PD-1, anti-PD-L1 or anti-CTLA-4 therapy, which around 43% had received. The study's findings and limits: Patients with a partial response at 0.1-3.0 mg/kg had among the lowest clonal expansion. At 0.1 to 3.0 mg/kg and by week 6, clonal expansion occurred in CD4+ and CD8+ blood T cells.

Sequenced by immunoSEQ multiplex PCR; TCRdb stores in-frame clones only, minus some. The sample consists of roughly 13,000 clones, roughly 92% of them appearing once. Concerning this clone: Its specificity is unknown.

CDR3 length: 12 residues. The V end lost 4 bases, the J end lost 5 bases, and 6 bases lay between the germline ends. The germline CDR1 and CDR2 sequences are MDHEN and SYDVKM. The chain uses TRBV28 and TRBJ1-5; TRBD1 is a possible D gene (5 bases). The source material was CD4+ or CD8+ T cells sorted from blood, sampled in a trial of the OX40 agonist ivuxolimab. The source is an adult with an advanced solid tumor such as melanoma, head and neck, liver or kidney cancer. The CDR3 loop is CASSSGYQPQHF. In DNA, the CDR3 is TGTGCCAGCAGTTCAGGGTATCAGCCCCAGCATTTT.